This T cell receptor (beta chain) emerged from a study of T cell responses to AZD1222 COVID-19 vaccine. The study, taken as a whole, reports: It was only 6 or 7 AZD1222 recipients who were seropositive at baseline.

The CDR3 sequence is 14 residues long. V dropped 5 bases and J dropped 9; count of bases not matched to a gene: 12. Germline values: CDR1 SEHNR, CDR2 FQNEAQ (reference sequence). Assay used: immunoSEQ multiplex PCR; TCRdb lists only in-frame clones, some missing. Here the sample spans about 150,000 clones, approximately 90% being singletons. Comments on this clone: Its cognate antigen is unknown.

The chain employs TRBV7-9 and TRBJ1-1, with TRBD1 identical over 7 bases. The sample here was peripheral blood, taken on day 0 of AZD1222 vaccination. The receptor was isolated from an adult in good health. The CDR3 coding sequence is TGTGCCAGCAGCGCGACTGGGACAGCCTCAAAAGCTTTCTTT. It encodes CASSATGTASKAFF. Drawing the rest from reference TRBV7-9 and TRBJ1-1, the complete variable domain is DTGVSQNPRHKITKRGQNVTFRCDPISEHNRLYWYRQTLGQGPEFLTYFQNEAQLEKSRLLSDRFSAERPKGSFSTLEIQRTEQGDSAMYLCASSATGTASKAFFGQGTRLTVV.